These T cell receptor beta chains were read from a single sample in a study of cytomegalovirus exposure and HLA in healthy donors. Repertoires were generated with immunoSEQ multiplex PCR, while TCRdb's copy carries only in-frame clones and drops some. The sample holds 170,000 or so clones, around 82% seen once. Sample: PBMCs. The receptors derive from a woman aged 18-29 years in good health and CMV-seropositive. Both conserved end residues are part of each CDR3. Fields, in order: clone size, CDR3 length, V gene, J gene, D gene, CDR3 DNA, CDR3 protein. The D gene is left open where the match is weak. For some rows the clone size is stated as once, few or many, or as a class when expanded; others skip it.

few	17	TRBV13	TRBJ1-1	TRBD1	TGTGCCAGCAGCCAAGGATTAGGACAGGGAGAGGGGACTGAAGCTTTCTTT	CASSQGLGQGEGTEAFF
.	16	TRBV11-2	TRBJ1-1	TRBD1	TGTGCCAGCAGCCATGTCAGGGGGGTATTGAACACTGAAGCTTTCTTT	CASSHVRGVLNTEAFF
.	14	TRBV11-2	TRBJ1-1	.	TGTGCCAGCAGCTCGGCGGGGGCGAACACTGAAGCTTTCTTT	CASSSAGANTEAFF
.	15	TRBV2	TRBJ2-3	TRBD2	TGTGCCAGCAGTGACCTGGGGGGGAGCACAGATACGCAGTATTTT	CASSDLGGSTDTQYF
.	16	TRBV6-6	TRBJ1-4	TRBD1	TGTGCCAGCAGCTATACGTACCGGGACAGGGACGAAAAACTGTTTTTT	CASSYTYRDRDEKLFF
.	16	TRBV4-2	TRBJ2-1	TRBD2	TGTGCCAGCAGCCAAGATAGGAGCGGGGGGGCCAGAGAGCAGTTCTTC	CASSQDRSGGAREQFF
.	17	TRBV29-1	TRBJ1-2	.	TGCAGCGTTGACTCCCCTTTTACCGGGGGGGGAGGGGATGGCTACACCTTC	CSVDSPFTGGGGDGYTF
.	13	TRBV16	TRBJ1-2	TRBD1	TGTGCCAGCAGTTCGGGGACAGACTATGGCTACACCTTC	CASSSGTDYGYTF
.	14	TRBV7-9	TRBJ2-1	.	TGTGCCAGCACTCGGTACGAGGGTTACAATGAGCAGTTCTTC	CASTRYEGYNEQFF
.	16	TRBV28	TRBJ1-1	TRBD1	TGTGCCAGCAGGCAACAGGGGACGGCTATGAACACTGAAGCTTTCTTT	CASRQQGTAMNTEAFF
.	14	TRBV2	TRBJ2-4	.	TGTGCCAGCAGAGGTTCGGGGGAGGAAAACATTCAGTACTTC	CASRGSGEENIQYF
.	12	TRBV2	TRBJ2-1	.	TGTGCCAGCAGCCCGTTTCGGGATGAGCAGTTCTTC	CASSPFRDEQFF
many	14	TRBV6-6	TRBJ1-2	.	TGTGCCAGCAGTCCGCGCCGGGACATACAGGGCTACACCTTC	CASSPRRDIQGYTF
.	15	TRBV7-3	TRBJ1-3	.	TGTGCCAGCAGGTTGGGGGCAGACTCTGGAAACACCATATATTTT	CASRLGADSGNTIYF
.	13	TRBV29-1	TRBJ2-7	TRBD1	TGCAGCGCTGGACAGGGAAACTCCTACGAGCAGTACTTC	CSAGQGNSYEQYF
.	17	TRBV4-1	TRBJ2-1	TRBD2	TGCGCCAGCAGCCACCCAACTAGCGGGGGGGCCGTGAATGAGCAGTTCTTC	CASSHPTSGGAVNEQFF
.	15	TRBV2	TRBJ1-4	TRBD1	TGTGCCAGCAGGGGAATACAGGGGATTAATGAAAAACTGTTTTTT	CASRGIQGINEKLFF